The 5 T cell receptor beta chains below come from one sample, sequenced in a study of shared clonotypes between healthy human individuals. Assay used: immunoSEQ multiplex PCR; TCRdb lists only in-frame clones, some missing. The data contain under 1,900,000 clones, less than 99% of them singletons. The sample taken for sequencing was naive CD4+ T cells sorted from blood. Subset defined: CD45RA+ positively selected. These receptors came from a young man in good health.

V is TRBV5-1 and J is TRBJ1-1; D is possibly TRBD1 (6 bases). CDR1 is SGHRS, CDR2 YFSETQ, per germline. This CDR3 region has 15 residues. The ends were cut back, 4 bases at V and 3 bases at J, with 16 bases in the middle. The CDR3 DNA follows: TGCGCCAGCAGCCGACGCACAGGGTCGGACACTGAAGCTTTCTTT. It encodes CASSRRTGSDTEAFF.

The V and J genes are TRBV4-3 and TRBJ1-1, with D uncertain. The CDR3 runs to 14 residues. V was shortened by 3 bases and J by 0 bases, with 8 bases between the two germline ends. The germline V gene has CDR1 LGHNA and CDR2 YSLEER. CDR3 nucleotides: TGCGCCAGCAGCCACGGCGAGTTGAACACTGAAGCTTTCTTT. Translating it yields CASSHGELNTEAFF.

V and J are TRBV10-3 and TRBJ1-4; D unclear. Looked up from germline, CDR1 is ENHRY and CDR2 is SYGVKD. The CDR3 runs 13 residues. Trimming took 11 bases from V and 8 from J, leaving 18 bases between them. Written as DNA, the CDR3 is TGTGCCTCGGTCCGAGCCCTGGAGGAAAAACTGTTTTTT. Protein: CASVRALEEKLFF.

The chain has TRBV5-1 and TRBJ2-6; 7 bases are shared with TRBD1. The germline CDR1 and CDR2 sequences are SGHRS and YFSETQ. This CDR3 has 16 residues. After removal of 1 base from V and 2 bases from J, the junction contained 3 bases not matched to a gene. CDR3 DNA sequence: TGCGCCAGCAGCTTGCGACAGGGCACTGGGGCCAACGTCCTGACTTTC. Protein: CASSLRQGTGANVLTF. The variable domain in full, completed from reference TRBV5-1 and TRBJ2-6, reads KAGVTQTPRYLIKTRGQQVTLSCSPISGHRSVSWYQQTPGQGLQFLFEYFSETQRNKGNFPGRFSGRQFSNSRSEMNVSTLELGDSALYLCASSLRQGTGANVLTFGAGSRLTVL.

The V and J genes are TRBV29-1 and TRBJ1-5; D remains ambiguous. With 5 bases removed from V and 8 bases from J, the gap between germline ends came to 16 bases. The CDR3 is 13 residues long. Per germline, CDR1 SQVTM and CDR2 ANQGSEA. CDR3 residues: CSVSETTAEPQHF. CDR3 bases: TGCAGCGTTTCAGAGACGACCGCGGAGCCCCAGCATTTT.